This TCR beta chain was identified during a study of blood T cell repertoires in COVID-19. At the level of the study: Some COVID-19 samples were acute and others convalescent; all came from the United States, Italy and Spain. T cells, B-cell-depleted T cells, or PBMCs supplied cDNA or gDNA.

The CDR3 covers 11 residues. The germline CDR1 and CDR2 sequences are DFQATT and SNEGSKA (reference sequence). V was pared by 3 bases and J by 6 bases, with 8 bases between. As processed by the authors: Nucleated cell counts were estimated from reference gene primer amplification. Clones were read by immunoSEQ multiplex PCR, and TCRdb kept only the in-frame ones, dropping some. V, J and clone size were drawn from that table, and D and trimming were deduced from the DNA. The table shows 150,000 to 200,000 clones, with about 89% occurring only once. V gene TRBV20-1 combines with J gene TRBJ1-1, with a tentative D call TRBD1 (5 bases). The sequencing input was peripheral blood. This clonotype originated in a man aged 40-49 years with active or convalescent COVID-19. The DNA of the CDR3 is TGCAGTGCTAGGGGGGGAGCTGAAGCTTTCTTT. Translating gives CSARGGAEAFF.